This TCR beta chain was sequenced for a study of T-cell reconstitution after alpha-beta-depleted transplantation in children. This CDR3 spans 14 amino acids. V gave up 2 bases and J gave up 5 bases, with 12 bases separating them. In germline, CDR1 is MNHEY, CDR2 SVGEGT. Unique molecular identifiers featured in how the TCRbeta library was prepared. From the PCR reads, TCRdb called clonotypes with MiXCR, one entry per CDR3 protein. Among 84,000 or so distinct CDR3 sequences listed, roughly 15% were seen once. The V call is TRBV6-2 or TRBV6-3, the J call TRBJ1-1, with a tentative D call TRBD1 (6 bases). This sample comprised PBMCs, mostly from graft donor cells, obtained 180 days after TCRalphabeta/CD19-depleted stem cell transplant. This TCR derives from a male patient between 2 and 10 years old who had a stem cell transplant for acute lymphoblastic leukemia, so the T cells may come from the graft donor. CDR3 DNA: TGTGCCAGCAGTTACGGTTCAGGGGTGACTGAAGCTTTCTTT. It is translated as CASSYGSGVTEAFF.